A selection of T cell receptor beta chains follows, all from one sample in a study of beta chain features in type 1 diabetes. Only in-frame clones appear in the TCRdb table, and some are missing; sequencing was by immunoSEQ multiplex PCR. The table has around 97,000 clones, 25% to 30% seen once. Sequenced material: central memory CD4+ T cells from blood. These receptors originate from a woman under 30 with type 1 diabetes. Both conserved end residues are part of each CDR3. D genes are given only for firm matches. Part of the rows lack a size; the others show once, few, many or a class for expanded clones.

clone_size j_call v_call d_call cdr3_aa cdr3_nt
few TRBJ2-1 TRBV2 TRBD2 CASSDQTGGSLVGEQFF TGTGCCAGCAGTGATCAAACGGGAGGAAGCCTAGTGGGTGAGCAGTTCTTC
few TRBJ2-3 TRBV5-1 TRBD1 CASSWDRGTDTQYF TGCGCCAGCAGCTGGGACAGGGGCACAGATACGCAGTATTTT
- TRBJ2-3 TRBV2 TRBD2 CASRGLAGGSTDTQYF TGTGCCAGCAGGGGACTAGCGGGAGGGAGCACAGATACGCAGTATTTT
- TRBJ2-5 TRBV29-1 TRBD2 CSAGLAEETQYF TGCAGCGCGGGACTAGCGGAAGAGACCCAGTACTTC
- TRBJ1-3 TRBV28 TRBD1 CASSSQGASGNTIYF TGTGCCAGCAGTTCTCAGGGGGCCTCTGGAAACACCATATATTTT
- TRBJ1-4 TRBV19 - CASSGPERRKLFF TGTGCCAGTTCAGGGCCGGAACGTCGGAAACTGTTTTTT
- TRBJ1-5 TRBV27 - CASSLQVNQPQHF TGTGCCAGCAGTTTACAGGTTAATCAGCCCCAGCATTTT
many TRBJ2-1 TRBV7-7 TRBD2 CASSLERGTEQFF TGTGCCAGCAGCCTAGAGCGGGGGACAGAGCAGTTCTTC
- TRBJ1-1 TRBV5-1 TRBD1 CASSVQGAMNTEAFF TGCGCCAGCAGCGTACAGGGGGCCATGAACACTGAAGCTTTCTTT
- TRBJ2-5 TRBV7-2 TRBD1 CASSLEGQGGETQYF TGTGCCAGCAGCTTAGAGGGACAGGGAGGAGAGACCCAGTACTTC
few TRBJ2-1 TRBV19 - CASSLGLSYNEQFF TGTGCCAGTAGTCTCGGACTCTCCTACAATGAGCAGTTCTTC
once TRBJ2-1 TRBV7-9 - CASSLLSGNEQFF TGTGCCAGCAGCCTGCTTTCGGGGAATGAGCAGTTCTTC
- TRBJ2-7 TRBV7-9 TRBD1 CASSSSRTGKIIHEQYF TGTGCCAGCAGCTCCAGCCGGACAGGGAAGATAATTCACGAGCAGTACTTC
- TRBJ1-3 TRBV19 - CASSMGVSSSGNTIYF TGTGCCAGTAGTATGGGAGTGTCTTCCTCTGGAAACACCATATATTTT
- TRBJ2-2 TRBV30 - CAWGRGFTGELFF TGTGCCTGGGGCAGGGGTTTTACCGGGGAGCTGTTTTTT
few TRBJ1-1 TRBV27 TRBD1 CASSLTGLNTEAFF TGTGCCAGCAGTCTGACAGGGTTGAACACTGAAGCTTTCTTT
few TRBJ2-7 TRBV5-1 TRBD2 CASSPLLAGFSYEQYF TGCGCCAGCAGCCCCCTCCTAGCGGGGTTCTCCTACGAGCAGTACTTC
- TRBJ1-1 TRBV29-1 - CSGGPMTAMNTEAFF TGCAGCGGTGGGCCTATGACAGCTATGAACACTGAAGCTTTCTTT
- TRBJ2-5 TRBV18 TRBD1 CASSPRRTGEETQYF TGTGCCAGCTCACCACGCCGGACAGGAGAAGAGACCCAGTACTTC
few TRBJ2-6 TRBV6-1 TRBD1 CASSEVGTGRSGANVLTF TGTGCCAGCAGTGAGGTAGGGACAGGGCGGTCTGGGGCCAACGTCCTGACTTTC
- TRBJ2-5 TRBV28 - CASSLSTLLKGVMQETQYF TGTGCCAGCAGTTTATCTACTTTGCTGAAGGGAGTGATGCAAGAGACCCAGTACTTC
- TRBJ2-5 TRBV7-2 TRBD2 CASSLSGSRETQYF TGTGCCAGCAGCCTTAGCGGGAGCCGAGAGACCCAGTACTTC
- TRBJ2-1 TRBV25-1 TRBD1 CASSSGTGRTRSYNEQFF TGTGCCAGCAGCTCCGGGACAGGGAGGACTCGCTCCTACAATGAGCAGTTCTTC
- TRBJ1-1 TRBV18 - CASSLPLTVLRGVRGAEAFF TGTGCCAGCTCACTCCCCCTAACAGTTCTGAGGGGGGTACGGGGGGCTGAAGCTTTCTTT
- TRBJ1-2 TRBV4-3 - CASSPQVNYGYTF TGCGCCAGCAGCCCCCAGGTTAACTATGGCTACACCTTC
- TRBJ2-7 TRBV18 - CASSLGQEQYF TGTGCCAGCTCACTCGGACAGGAGCAGTACTTC
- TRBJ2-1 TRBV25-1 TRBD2 CASSGRTSGTYNEQFF TGTGCCAGCAGTGGTCGGACTAGCGGGACCTACAATGAGCAGTTCTTC
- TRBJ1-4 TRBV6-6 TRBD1 CASSFSLQGRLEKLFF TGTGCCAGCAGTTTTTCCCTACAGGGGAGGTTGGAAAAACTGTTTTTT
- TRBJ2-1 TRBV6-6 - CASTINGRNGEQFF TGTGCCAGCACCATCAACGGGAGAAACGGTGAGCAGTTCTTC
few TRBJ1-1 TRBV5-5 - CASSLAWGRTEAFF TGTGCCAGCAGCTTGGCTTGGGGGAGGACTGAAGCTTTCTTT
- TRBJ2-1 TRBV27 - CASSSIGLGGDEQFF TGTGCCAGCAGTTCGATAGGATTAGGGGGAGATGAGCAGTTCTTC
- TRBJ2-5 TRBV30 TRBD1 CAWRGTGPTGAQYF TGTGCCTGGAGGGGGACAGGTCCAACAGGGGCCCAGTACTTC
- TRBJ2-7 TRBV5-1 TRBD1 CASSDGTGREQYF TGCGCCAGCAGCGACGGGACAGGGCGCGAGCAGTACTTC
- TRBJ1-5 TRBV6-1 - CASSEATQTWANQPQHF TGTGCCAGCAGTGAAGCGACACAGACGTGGGCCAATCAGCCCCAGCATTTT
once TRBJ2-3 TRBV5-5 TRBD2 CASSLAQLAGTDTQYF TGTGCCAGCAGCTTGGCCCAACTAGCGGGCACAGATACGCAGTATTTT
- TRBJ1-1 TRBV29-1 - CSVGGLGVSNTEAFF TGCAGCGTTGGCGGCCTCGGTGTTTCGAACACTGAAGCTTTCTTT
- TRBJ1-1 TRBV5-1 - CASSFGEGIEAFF TGCGCCAGCAGCTTTGGGGAGGGGATTGAAGCTTTCTTT
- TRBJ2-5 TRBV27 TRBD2 CASSPWTSGEETQYF TGTGCCAGCAGCCCATGGACTAGCGGTGAAGAGACCCAGTACTTC
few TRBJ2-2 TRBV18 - CASSPRGTGPGTGELFF TGTGCCAGCTCACCTAGGGGTACGGGCCCGGGCACCGGGGAGCTGTTTTTT
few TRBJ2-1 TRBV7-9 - CASSLRGNTYNEQFF TGTGCCAGCAGCTTAAGAGGGAACACCTACAATGAGCAGTTCTTC
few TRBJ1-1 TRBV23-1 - CASSQSRHGYTEAFF TGCGCCAGCAGTCAATCGCGGCACGGGTACACTGAAGCTTTCTTT
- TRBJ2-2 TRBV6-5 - CASSYSAGANTGELFF TGTGCCAGCAGTTACTCGGCTGGAGCGAACACCGGGGAGCTGTTTTTT
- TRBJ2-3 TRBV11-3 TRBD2 CASSRGGTDTQYF TGTGCCAGCAGTCGGGGAGGGACAGATACGCAGTATTTT
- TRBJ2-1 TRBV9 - CASSVGADNEQFF TGTGCCAGCAGCGTAGGGGCAGATAATGAGCAGTTCTTC
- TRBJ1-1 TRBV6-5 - CASSLNEGGTEAFF TGTGCCAGCAGTTTAAACGAGGGAGGGACTGAAGCTTTCTTT
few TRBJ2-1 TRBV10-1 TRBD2 CASSRGSVNEQFF TGCGCCAGCAGCCGCGGGAGCGTCAATGAGCAGTTCTTC
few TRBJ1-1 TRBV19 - CASTSWTVNTEAFF TGTGCCAGTACATCCTGGACAGTAAACACTGAAGCTTTCTTT